This T cell receptor (beta chain) was recorded in a study of monozygotic twins with cystic fibrosis. General study points: Clonality was generally low (median roughly 0.01), higher in the most severe patients. No link emerged between shared CDR3 counts and age, concordance or severity. Co-twins had the most similar V usage for 13 of 16 pairs, J for 8. Nucleotide-identical clonotype sharing was significantly higher within monozygotic CF twin pairs than between unrelated CF individuals.

This CDR3 has 13 amino acids. Germline lookup yields CDR1 SGHTA and CDR2 FQGTGA. With 5 bases clipped from V and 10 bases from J, the junction kept 11 bases outside the gene matches. Regarding this clone: The antigen is undetermined.

Generated by immunoSEQ multiplex PCR, the TCRdb table keeps only in-frame clones and is missing some. In the table there are around 27,000 clones, less than 95% of which are singletons. Sequencing used blood. This receptor was identified in a girl aged 2 to 10 with cystic fibrosis. The rearrangement links TRBV7-3 to TRBJ2-7, with 7 positions matching TRBD1. The CDR3 spells CASSSRQGSAQYF. The CDR3 region has the DNA TGTGCCAGCAGCAGCCGACAGGGTTCCGCTCAGTACTTC.